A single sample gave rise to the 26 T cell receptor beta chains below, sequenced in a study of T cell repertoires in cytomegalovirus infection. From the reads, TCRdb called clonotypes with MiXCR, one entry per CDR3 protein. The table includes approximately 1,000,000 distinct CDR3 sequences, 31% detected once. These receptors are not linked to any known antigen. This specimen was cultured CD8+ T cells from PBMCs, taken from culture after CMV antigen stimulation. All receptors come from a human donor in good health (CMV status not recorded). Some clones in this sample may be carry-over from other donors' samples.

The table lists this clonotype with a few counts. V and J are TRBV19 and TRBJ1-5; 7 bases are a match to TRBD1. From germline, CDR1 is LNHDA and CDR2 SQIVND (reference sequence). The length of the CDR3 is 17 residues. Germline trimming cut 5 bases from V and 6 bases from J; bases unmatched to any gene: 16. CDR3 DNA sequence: TGTGCCAGTAGTTCCTCTCGGACAGGCGGGGGGAGTCAGCCCCAGCATTTT. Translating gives CASSSSRTGGGSQPQHF.

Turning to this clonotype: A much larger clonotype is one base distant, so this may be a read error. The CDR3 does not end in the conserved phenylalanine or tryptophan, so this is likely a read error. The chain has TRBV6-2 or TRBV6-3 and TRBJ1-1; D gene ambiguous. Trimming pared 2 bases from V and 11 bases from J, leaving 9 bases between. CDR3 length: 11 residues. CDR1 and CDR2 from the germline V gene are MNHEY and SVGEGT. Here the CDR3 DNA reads TGTGCCAGCAGTTACGGCTTGGATGCTTTCTCT. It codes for CASSYGLDAFS.

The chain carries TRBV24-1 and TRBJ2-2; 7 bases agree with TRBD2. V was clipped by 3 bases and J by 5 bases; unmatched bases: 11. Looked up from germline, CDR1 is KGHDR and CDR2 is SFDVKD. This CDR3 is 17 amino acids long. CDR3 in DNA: TGTGCCACCAGTGATCCCATCTATGGGGGGGAAACCGGGGAGCTGTTTTTT. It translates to CATSDPIYGGETGELFF.

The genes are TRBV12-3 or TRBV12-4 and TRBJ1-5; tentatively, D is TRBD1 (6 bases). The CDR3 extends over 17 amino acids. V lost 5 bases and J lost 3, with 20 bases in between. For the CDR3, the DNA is TGTGCCAGCAGTGTCGAGGGGGGAAGATTGAACAATCAGCCCCAGCATTTT. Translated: CASSVEGGRLNNQPQHF.

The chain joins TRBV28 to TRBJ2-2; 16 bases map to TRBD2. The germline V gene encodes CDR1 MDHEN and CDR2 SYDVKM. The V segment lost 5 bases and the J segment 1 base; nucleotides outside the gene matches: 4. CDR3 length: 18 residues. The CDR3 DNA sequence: TGTGCCAGCAGTCGCGGGACTAGCGGGGGGGGGAACACCGGGGAGCTGTTTTTT. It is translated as CASSRGTSGGGNTGELFF.

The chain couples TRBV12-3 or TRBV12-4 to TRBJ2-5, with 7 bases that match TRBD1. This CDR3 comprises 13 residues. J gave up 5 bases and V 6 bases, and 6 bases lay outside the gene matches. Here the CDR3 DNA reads TGTGCCAGCAGGCCTCAGGGGGTGGAGACCCAGTACTTC. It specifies CASRPQGVETQYF.

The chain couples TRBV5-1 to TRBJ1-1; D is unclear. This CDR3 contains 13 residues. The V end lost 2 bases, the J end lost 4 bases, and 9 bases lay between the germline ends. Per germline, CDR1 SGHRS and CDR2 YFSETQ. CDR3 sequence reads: CASSFVQATEAFF. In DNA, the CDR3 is TGCGCCAGCAGCTTCGTCCAGGCCACTGAAGCTTTCTTT.

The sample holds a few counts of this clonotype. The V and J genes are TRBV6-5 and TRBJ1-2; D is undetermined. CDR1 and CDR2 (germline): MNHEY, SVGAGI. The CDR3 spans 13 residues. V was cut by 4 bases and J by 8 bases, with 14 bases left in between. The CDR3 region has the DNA TGTGCCAGCAGTTTGACACCGCACGACGGCTACACCTTC. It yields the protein CASSLTPHDGYTF.

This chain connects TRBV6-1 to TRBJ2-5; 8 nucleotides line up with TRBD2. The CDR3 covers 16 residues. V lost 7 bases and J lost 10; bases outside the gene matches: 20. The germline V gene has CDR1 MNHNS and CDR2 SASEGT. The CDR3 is CASISQAGGWLNGQYF. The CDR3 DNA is TGTGCCAGCATCTCACAGGCGGGGGGTTGGCTGAATGGCCAGTACTTC.

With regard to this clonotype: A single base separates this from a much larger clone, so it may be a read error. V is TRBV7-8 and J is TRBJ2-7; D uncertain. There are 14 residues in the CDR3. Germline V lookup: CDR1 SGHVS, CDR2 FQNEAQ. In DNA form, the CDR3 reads TGTGCCAACAGCTTAGCCCCCGGATCCTACGAGCAGTACTTC. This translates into CANSLAPGSYEQYF.

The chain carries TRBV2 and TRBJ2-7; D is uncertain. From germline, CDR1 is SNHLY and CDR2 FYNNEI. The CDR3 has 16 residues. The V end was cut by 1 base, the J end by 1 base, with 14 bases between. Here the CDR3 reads CASSEEVVFLSYEQYV. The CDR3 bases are TGTGCCAGCAGTGAAGAGGTGGTCTTCTTATCCTACGAGCAGTACGTC.

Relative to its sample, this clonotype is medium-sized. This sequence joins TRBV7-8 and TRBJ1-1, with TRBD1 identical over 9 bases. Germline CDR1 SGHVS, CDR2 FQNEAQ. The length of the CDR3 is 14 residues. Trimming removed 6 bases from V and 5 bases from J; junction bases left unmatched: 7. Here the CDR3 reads CASRLGQGGTEAFF. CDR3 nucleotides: TGTGCCAGCAGGCTGGGACAGGGAGGAACTGAAGCTTTCTTT.

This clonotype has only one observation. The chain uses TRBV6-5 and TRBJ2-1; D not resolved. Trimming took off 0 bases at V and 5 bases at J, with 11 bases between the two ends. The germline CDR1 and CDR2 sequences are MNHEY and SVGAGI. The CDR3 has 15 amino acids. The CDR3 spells CASSYSTGLHNEQFF. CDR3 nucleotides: TGTGCCAGCAGTTACTCGACCGGTTTACACAATGAGCAGTTCTTC.

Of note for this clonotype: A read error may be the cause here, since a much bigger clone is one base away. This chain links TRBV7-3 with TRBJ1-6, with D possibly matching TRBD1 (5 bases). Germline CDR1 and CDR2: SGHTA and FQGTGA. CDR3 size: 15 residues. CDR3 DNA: TGTACCAGCAGCCAAGGGGCGAATTATAATTCACCCCTCCACTTT. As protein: CTSSQGANYNSPLHF.

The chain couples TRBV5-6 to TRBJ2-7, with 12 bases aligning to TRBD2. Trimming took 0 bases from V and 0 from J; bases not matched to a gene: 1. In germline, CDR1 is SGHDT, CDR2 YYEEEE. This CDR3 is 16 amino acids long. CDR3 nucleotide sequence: TGTGCCAGCAGCTTGGGACTAGCGGGGGACTCCTACGAGCAGTACTTC. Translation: CASSLGLAGDSYEQYF.

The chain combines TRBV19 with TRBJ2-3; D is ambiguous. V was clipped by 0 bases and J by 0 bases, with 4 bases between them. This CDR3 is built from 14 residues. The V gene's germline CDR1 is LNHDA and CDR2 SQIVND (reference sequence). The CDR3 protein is CASSIETSTDTQYF. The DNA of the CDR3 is TGTGCCAGTAGTATAGAAACTAGCACAGATACGCAGTATTTT. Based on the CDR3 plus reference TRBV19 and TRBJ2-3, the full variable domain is DGGITQSPKYLFRKEGQNVTLSCEQNLNHDAMYWYRQDPGQGLRLIYYSQIVNDFQKGDIAEGYSVSREKKESFPLTVTSAQKNPTAFYLCASSIETSTDTQYFGPGTRLTVL.

The CDR3 nucleotides read TGTGCCAGCAGTTTGGACAGGGCGGACAATCAGCCCCAGCATTTT. Translation: CASSLDRADNQPQHF. The chain carries TRBV12-3 or TRBV12-4 and TRBJ1-5; 8 nucleotides line up with TRBD1. The CDR3 contains 15 residues. The V and J ends lost 3 bases and 3 bases, in that order; junction bases with no gene match: 4.

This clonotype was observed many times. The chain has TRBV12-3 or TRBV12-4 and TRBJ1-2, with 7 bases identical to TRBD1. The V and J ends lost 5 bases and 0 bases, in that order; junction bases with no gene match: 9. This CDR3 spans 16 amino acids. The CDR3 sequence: CASSPQTGLPNYGYTF. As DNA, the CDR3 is TGTGCCAGCAGTCCGCAGACAGGGCTCCCTAACTATGGCTACACCTTC.

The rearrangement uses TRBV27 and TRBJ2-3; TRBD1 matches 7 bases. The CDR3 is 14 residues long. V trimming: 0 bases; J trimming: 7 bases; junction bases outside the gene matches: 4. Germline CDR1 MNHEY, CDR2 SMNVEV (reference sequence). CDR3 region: CASSLSTGENTQYF. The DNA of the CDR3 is TGTGCCAGCAGTTTATCTACAGGGGAGAATACGCAGTATTTT.

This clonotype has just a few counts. The CDR3 loop is CASSPGDSEAFF. The CDR3 DNA follows: TGTGCCAGCAGTCCCGGGGACAGTGAAGCTTTCTTT. This chain joins TRBV27 and TRBJ1-1, with TRBD1 matching 7 bases. CDR1 MNHEY and CDR2 SMNVEV come from the germline V gene (reference sequence). This CDR3 has 12 amino acids. J lost 7 bases, V lost 5 bases, and 4 bases had no gene match.

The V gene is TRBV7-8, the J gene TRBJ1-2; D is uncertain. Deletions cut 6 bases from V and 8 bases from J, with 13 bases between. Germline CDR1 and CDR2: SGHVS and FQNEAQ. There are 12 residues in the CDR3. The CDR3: CASSYSTEGYTF. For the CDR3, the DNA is TGTGCCAGCAGTTATTCGACTGAAGGCTACACCTTC.

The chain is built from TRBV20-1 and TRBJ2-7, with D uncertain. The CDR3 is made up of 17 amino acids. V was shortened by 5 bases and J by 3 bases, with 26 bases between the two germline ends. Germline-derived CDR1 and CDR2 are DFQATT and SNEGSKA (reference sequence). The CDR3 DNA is TGCAGTGCTGTAGGTCCTTCATTCCCCAATCCCTACTACGAGCAGTACTTC. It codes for CSAVGPSFPNPYYEQYF.

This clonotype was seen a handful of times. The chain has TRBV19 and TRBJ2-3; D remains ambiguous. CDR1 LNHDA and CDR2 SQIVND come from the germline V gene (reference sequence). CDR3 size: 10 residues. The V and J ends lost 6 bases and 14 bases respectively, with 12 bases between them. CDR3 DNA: TGTGCCAGTAGAGCCAAAGCCCTGTATTTT. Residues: CASRAKALYF.

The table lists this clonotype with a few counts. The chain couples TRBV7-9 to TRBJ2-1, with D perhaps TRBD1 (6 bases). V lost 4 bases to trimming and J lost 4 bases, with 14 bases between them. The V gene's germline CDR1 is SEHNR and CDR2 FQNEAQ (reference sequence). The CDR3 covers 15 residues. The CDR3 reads CASSSGDKQYNEQFF. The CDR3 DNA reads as TGTGCCAGCAGCTCCGGGGACAAACAGTACAATGAGCAGTTCTTC. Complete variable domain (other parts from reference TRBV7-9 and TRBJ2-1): DTGVSQNPRHKITKRGQNVTFRCDPISEHNRLYWYRQTLGQGPEFLTYFQNEAQLEKSRLLSDRFSAERPKGSFSTLEIQRTEQGDSAMYLCASSSGDKQYNEQFFGPGTRLTVL.

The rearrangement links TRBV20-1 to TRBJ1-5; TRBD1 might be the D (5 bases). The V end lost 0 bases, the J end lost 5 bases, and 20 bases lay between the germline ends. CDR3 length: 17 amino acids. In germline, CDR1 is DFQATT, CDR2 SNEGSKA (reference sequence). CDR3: CSARDRRDGQVYQPQHF. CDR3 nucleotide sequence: TGCAGTGCTAGAGATCGAAGGGACGGCCAGGTATATCAGCCCCAGCATTTT.

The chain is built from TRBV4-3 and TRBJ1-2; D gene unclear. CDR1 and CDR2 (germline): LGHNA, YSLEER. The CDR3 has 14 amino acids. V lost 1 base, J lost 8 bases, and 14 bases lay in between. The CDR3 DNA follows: TGCGCCAGCAGCCAAGTTGCGGGAGGCGGGGGCTACACCTTC. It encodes CASSQVAGGGGYTF.